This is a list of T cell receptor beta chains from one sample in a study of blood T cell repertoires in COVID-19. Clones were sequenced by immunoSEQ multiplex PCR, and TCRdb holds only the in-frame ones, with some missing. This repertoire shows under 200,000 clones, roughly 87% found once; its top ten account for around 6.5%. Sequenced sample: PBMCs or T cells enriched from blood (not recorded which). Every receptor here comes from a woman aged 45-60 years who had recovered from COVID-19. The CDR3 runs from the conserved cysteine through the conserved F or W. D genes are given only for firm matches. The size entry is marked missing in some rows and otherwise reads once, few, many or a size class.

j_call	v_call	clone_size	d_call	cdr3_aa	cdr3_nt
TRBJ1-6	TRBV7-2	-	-	CASSLGGRDNSPLHF	TGTGCCAGCAGCTTAGGGGGCAGGGATAATTCACCCCTCCACTTT
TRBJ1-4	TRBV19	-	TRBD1	CATGRVNEKLFF	TGTGCGACAGGGCGGGTTAATGAAAAACTGTTTTTT
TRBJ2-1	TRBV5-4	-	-	CASSLRIRQANEQFF	TGTGCCAGCAGCTTGCGTATCCGACAGGCCAATGAGCAGTTCTTC
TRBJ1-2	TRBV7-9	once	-	CASSHRDVDGYTF	TGTGCCAGCAGCCACAGAGACGTCGATGGCTACACCTTC
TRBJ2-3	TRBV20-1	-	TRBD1	CSASSPSRDRGYTQYF	TGCAGTGCTAGTTCCCCCTCCCGGGACAGGGGATATACGCAGTATTTT
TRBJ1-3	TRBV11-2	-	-	CASSLAGGNTIYF	TGTGCCAGCAGCTTAGCAGGGGGAAACACCATATATTTT
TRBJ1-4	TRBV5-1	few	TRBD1	CASSLATGQGNEKLFF	TGCGCCAGCAGCTTAGCTACGGGACAGGGTAATGAAAAACTGTTTTTT
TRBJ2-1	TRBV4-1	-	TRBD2	CASSQVLTSGRPNEQFF	TGCGCCAGCAGCCAAGTCTTGACTAGCGGGAGGCCAAATGAGCAGTTCTTC
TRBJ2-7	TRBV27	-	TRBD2	CASSSPGLVGYEQYF	TGTGCCAGCAGTTCGCCCGGACTAGTTGGTTACGAGCAGTACTTC
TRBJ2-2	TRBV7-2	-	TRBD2	CASSMGLAGGPVGELFF	TGTGCCAGCAGCATGGGACTAGCGGGAGGGCCCGTCGGGGAGCTGTTTTTT
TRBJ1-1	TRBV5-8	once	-	CASSLAGGTVTEAFF	TGTGCCAGCAGCTTGGCCGGGGGAACGGTCACTGAAGCTTTCTTT
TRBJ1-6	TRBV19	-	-	CASSTAGRNSPLHF	TGTGCCAGTAGTACGGCAGGGCGGAATTCACCCCTCCACTTT
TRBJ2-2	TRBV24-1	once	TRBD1	CATSERQTGSRGTGELFF	TGTGCCACCAGTGAGCGTCAGACAGGGTCCCGGGGCACCGGGGAGCTGTTTTTT
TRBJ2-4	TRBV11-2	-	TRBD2	CASSLVAGVGEVAKNIQYF	TGTGCCAGCAGCCTCGTAGCGGGAGTGGGGGAGGTAGCCAAAAACATTCAGTACTTC
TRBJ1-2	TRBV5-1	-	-	CASSLAAQADGYTF	TGCGCCAGCAGCTTGGCCGCACAGGCAGACGGCTACACCTTC
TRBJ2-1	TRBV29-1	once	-	CSVIKDYSYNEQFF	TGCAGCGTCATAAAGGACTACTCCTACAATGAGCAGTTCTTC
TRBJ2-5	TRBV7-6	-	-	CASSLDVGGREETQYF	TGTGCCAGCAGCTTAGACGTTGGGGGCAGAGAAGAGACCCAGTACTTC
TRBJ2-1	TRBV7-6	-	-	CASSRRSRPSSSYNEQFF	TGTGCCAGCAGCAGACGGAGTAGACCCTCGAGCTCCTACAATGAGCAGTTCTTC
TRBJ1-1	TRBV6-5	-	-	CASSYERNFEAFF	TGTGCCAGCAGTTACGAGAGGAATTTCGAAGCTTTCTTT
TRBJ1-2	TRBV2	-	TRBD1	CASRTGTAYGYTF	TGTGCCAGCAGAACCGGGACAGCCTATGGCTACACCTTC
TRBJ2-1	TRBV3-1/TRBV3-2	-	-	CASSQLGGRKNEQFF	TGTGCCAGCAGCCAATTGGGGGGACGGAAAAATGAGCAGTTCTTC
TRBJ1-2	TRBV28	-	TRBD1	CASRASGQIVTF	TGTGCCAGCAGAGCCTCGGGACAGATCGTCACCTTC
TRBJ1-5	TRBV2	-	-	CASSGGGASNQPQHF	TGTGCCAGCAGTGGGGGGGGCGCGAGCAATCAGCCCCAGCATTTT
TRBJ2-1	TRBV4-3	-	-	CASSRAYGSSYNEQFF	TGCGCCAGCAGCCGAGCCTACGGGAGCTCCTACAATGAGCAGTTCTTC
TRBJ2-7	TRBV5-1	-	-	CASSRSRGNERDEQYF	TGCGCCAGCAGCCGATCGCGGGGTAATGAGCGGGACGAGCAGTACTTC
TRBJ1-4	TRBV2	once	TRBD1	CASSGQGEGKLFF	TGTGCCAGCAGTGGACAGGGCGAGGGAAAACTGTTTTTT
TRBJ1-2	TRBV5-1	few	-	CASSLSNYGYTF	TGCGCCAGCAGCCTTTCGAACTATGGCTACACCTTC
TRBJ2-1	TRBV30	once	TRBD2	CAWSVRREAPHNEQFF	TGTGCCTGGAGTGTACGACGGGAGGCCCCCCACAATGAGCAGTTCTTC
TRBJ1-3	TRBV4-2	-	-	CASSQVWADRRKGNTIYF	TGTGCCAGCAGCCAAGTGTGGGCCGACAGGCGTAAAGGAAACACCATATATTTT
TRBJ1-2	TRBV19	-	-	CASSAGTGAYGYTF	TGTGCCAGTAGCGCGGGAACAGGTGCCTATGGCTACACCTTC
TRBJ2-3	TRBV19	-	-	CASSIRGWGQPSTDTQYF	TGTGCCAGTAGTATCAGAGGTTGGGGACAACCTAGCACAGATACGCAGTATTTT
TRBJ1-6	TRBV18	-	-	CASSADSLKNSPLHF	TGTGCCAGCTCAGCCGACAGCCTTAAAAATTCACCCCTCCACTTT
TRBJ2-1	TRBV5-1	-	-	CASSFGNTYNEQFF	TGCGCCAGCAGCTTCGGGAACACTTACAATGAGCAGTTCTTC
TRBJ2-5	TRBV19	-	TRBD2	CASSIERLAGGRQETQYF	TGTGCCAGTAGTATAGAGAGACTAGCGGGAGGCCGACAAGAGACCCAGTACTTC
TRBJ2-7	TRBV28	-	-	CASSLPGGTYEQYF	TGTGCCAGCAGTTTGCCAGGGGGGACCTACGAGCAGTACTTC
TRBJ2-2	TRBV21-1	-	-	CASIKSQGNTGELFF	TGTGCCAGCATCAAAAGTCAGGGAAACACCGGGGAGCTGTTTTTT
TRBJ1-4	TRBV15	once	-	CATSTGSLTTNEKLFF	TGTGCCACCAGCACAGGGTCCCTAACAACTAATGAAAAACTGTTTTTT
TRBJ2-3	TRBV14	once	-	CASSQGMAAFTDTQYF	TGTGCCAGCAGCCAAGGTATGGCGGCCTTCACAGATACGCAGTATTTT
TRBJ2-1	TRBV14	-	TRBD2	CASSQRGGSLYNEQFF	TGTGCCAGCAGCCAAAGGGGCGGGAGTCTGTACAATGAGCAGTTCTTC
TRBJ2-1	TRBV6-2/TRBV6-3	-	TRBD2	CASSPWLSGRTYNEQFF	TGTGCCAGCAGTCCATGGCTTAGCGGGAGGACCTACAATGAGCAGTTCTTC
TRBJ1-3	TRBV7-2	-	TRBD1	CASSRTGAGNTIYF	TGTGCCAGCAGCCGTACAGGGGCGGGAAACACCATATATTTT